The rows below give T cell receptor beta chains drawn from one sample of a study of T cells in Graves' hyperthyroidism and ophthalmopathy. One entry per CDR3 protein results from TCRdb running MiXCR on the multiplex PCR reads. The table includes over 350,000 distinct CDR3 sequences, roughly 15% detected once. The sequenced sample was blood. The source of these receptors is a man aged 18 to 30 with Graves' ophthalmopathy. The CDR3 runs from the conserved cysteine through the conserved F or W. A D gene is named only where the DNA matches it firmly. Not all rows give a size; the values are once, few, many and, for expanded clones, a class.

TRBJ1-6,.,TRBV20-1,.,CSATDQNSPLHF,TGCAGTGCCACGGATCAGAATTCACCCCTCCACTTT
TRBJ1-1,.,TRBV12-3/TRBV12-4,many,CASSLSAGATEAFF,TGTGCCAGCAGTTTATCGGCAGGAGCCACTGAAGCTTTCTTT
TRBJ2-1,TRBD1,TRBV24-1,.,CATSGTTGSLIYNEQFF,TGTGCCACCAGTGGGACGACAGGGTCCCTGATTTACAATGAGCAGTTCTTC
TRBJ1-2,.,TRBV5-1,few,CASSLDTQGINYGYTF,TGCGCCAGCAGCTTGGACACACAGGGTATCAACTATGGCTACACCTTC
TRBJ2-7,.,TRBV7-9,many,CASSPGTSDEQYF,TGTGCCAGCTCACCGGGGACATCTGACGAGCAGTACTTC
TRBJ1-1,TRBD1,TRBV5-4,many,CASSGGDRPNTEAFF,TGTGCCAGCAGCGGGGGGGACAGGCCTAACACTGAAGCTTTCTTT
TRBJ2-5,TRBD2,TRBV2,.,CASSVAGVKETQYF,TGTGCCAGCAGTGTAGCGGGAGTAAAAGAGACCCAGTACTTC
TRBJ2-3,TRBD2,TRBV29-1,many,CSVGGGRTDTQYF,TGCAGCGTCGGGGGGGGGCGAACAGATACGCAGTATTTT
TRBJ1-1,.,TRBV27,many,CASSLAGHMNTEAFF,TGTGCCAGCAGTTTAGCCGGGCACATGAACACTGAAGCTTTCTTT
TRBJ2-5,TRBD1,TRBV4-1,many,CASSRIHRGLQETQYF,TGCGCCAGCAGCCGAATACACAGGGGTTTACAAGAGACCCAGTACTTC
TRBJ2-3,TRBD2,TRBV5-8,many,CASNGLADTQYF,TGTGCCAGCAACGGACTAGCGGATACGCAGTATTTT
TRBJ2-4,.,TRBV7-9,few,CASSPPVAGQEIQYF,TGTGCCAGCAGCCCCCCCGTAGCGGGACAGGAAATTCAGTACTTC
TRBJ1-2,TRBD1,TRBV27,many,CASSWTGGPGGYTF,TGTGCCAGCAGCTGGACAGGGGGCCCTGGTGGCTACACCTTC
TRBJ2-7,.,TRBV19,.,CASSMGGSPSHEQYF,TGTGCCAGTAGTATGGGTGGATCCCCTTCCCACGAGCAGTACTTC
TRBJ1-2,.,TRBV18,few,CASSPVGAQPVGDYGYTF,TGTGCCAGCTCACCAGTCGGGGCCCAGCCAGTAGGCGACTATGGCTACACCTTC
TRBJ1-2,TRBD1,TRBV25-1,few,CASSTPGQEPGYTF,TGTGCCAGCAGTACACCGGGACAGGAGCCAGGCTACACCTTC
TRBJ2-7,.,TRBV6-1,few,CASYSQGRYEQYF,TGTGCCAGCTACTCCCAGGGGCGGTACGAGCAGTACTTC
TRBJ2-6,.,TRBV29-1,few,CSVATARTGANVLTF,TGCAGCGTCGCCACCGCAAGGACTGGGGCCAACGTCCTGACTTTC
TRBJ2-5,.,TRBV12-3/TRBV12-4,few,CASSPHRGAETQYF,TGTGCCAGCAGCCCCCATCGGGGGGCAGAGACCCAGTACTTC
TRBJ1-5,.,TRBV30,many,CAWSEQGLQPQHF,TGTGCCTGGAGTGAACAGGGATTACAGCCCCAGCATTTT
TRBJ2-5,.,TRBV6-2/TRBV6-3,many,CASSYYAAGLYQETQYF,TGTGCCAGCAGTTACTATGCGGCAGGGCTGTACCAAGAGACCCAGTACTTC
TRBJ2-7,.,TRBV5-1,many,CASRLGVSYEQYF,TGCGCCAGCAGACTGGGGGTGTCCTACGAGCAGTACTTC
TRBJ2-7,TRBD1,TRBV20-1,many,CSANWDRGHEQYF,TGCAGTGCCAATTGGGACAGGGGCCACGAGCAGTACTTC
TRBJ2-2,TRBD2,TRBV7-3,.,CASSEGTSGSRGGELFF,TGTGCCAGCAGCGAAGGGACTAGCGGGAGCCGGGGCGGGGAGCTGTTTTTT
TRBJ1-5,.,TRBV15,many,CATSSRDFESNQPQHF,TGTGCCACCAGCAGCCGGGACTTCGAAAGCAATCAGCCCCAGCATTTT
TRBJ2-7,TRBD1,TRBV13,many,CASSPGTGEEQYF,TGTGCCAGCAGCCCGGGGACAGGGGAAGAGCAGTACTTC
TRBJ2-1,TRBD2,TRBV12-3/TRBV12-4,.,CATSDPLSGGGLVQFF,TGTGCCACCAGTGACCCCCTGAGCGGCGGGGGGTTGGTGCAGTTCTTC
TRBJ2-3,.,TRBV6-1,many,CASSTGVSVRGQYF,TGTGCCAGCAGCACGGGAGTTAGTGTTCGGGGGCAGTATTTT
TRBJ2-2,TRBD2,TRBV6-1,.,CASSFSGGAMTGELFF,TGTGCCAGCAGTTTTAGCGGGGGGGCGATGACCGGGGAGCTGTTTTTT
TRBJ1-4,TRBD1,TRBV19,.,CASSIDRDRENEKLFF,TGTGCCAGTAGTATAGATCGCGACAGGGAGAATGAAAAACTGTTTTTT
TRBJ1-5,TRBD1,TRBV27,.,CASGRGQNSNQPQHF,TGTGCCAGCGGGAGGGGACAGAATAGCAATCAGCCCCAGCATTTT
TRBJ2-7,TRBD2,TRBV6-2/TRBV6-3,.,CASSLGLAGGPPSYEQYF,TGTGCCAGCAGCTTAGGCCTAGCGGGAGGGCCTCCCTCCTACGAGCAGTACTTC
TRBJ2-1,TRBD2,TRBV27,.,CASSLSTSLDEQFF,TGTGCCAGCAGTTTGTCGACTAGCCTCGATGAGCAGTTCTTC
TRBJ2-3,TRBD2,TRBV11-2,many,CASIEASGTGDTQYF,TGTGCCAGCATCGAGGCCAGCGGGACGGGAGATACGCAGTATTTT
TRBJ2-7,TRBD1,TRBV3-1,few,CASSQSPGGFYEQYF,TGTGCCAGCAGCCAATCGCCAGGGGGCTTTTACGAGCAGTACTTC
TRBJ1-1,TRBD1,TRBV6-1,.,CASSDSSGGAPNTEAFF,TGTGCCAGCAGTGACTCCTCAGGGGGCGCCCCGAACACTGAAGCTTTCTTT
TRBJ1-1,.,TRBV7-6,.,CASSLRFKNTEAFF,TGTGCCAGCAGCTTGAGGTTTAAGAACACTGAAGCTTTCTTT
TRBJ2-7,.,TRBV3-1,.,CAGSQELGHRVEQYF,TGTGCCGGCAGCCAAGAATTAGGGCACAGGGTCGAGCAGTACTTC
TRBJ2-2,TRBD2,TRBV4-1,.,CASSHPGLAAGELFF,TGCGCCAGCAGCCACCCAGGACTAGCTGCCGGGGAGCTGTTTTTT
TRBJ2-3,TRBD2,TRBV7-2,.,CASSTGTSGSSDTQYF,TGTGCCAGCAGCACCGGGACTAGCGGGAGTTCAGATACGCAGTATTTT
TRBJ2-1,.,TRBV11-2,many,CASSLRVSNEQFF,TGTGCCAGCAGCTTAAGGGTCTCCAATGAGCAGTTCTTC
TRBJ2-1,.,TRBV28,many,CASTGSLHEQFF,TGTGCCAGCACGGGGTCCCTCCATGAGCAGTTCTTC
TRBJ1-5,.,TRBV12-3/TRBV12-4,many,CASSPTGTPNSNQPQHF,TGTGCCAGCAGTCCCACCGGGACACCTAATAGCAATCAGCCCCAGCATTTT
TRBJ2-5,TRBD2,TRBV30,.,CAWTVGGETQYF,TGTGCCTGGACCGTGGGGGGGGAGACCCAGTACTTC
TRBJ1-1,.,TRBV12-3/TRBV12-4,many,CASSFTGNTEAFF,TGTGCCAGCAGTTTTACAGGCAACACTGAAGCTTTCTTT
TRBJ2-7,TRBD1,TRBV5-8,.,CASSRTPGQGSYEQYF,TGTGCCAGCAGCAGAACCCCGGGACAGGGGAGCTACGAGCAGTACTTC
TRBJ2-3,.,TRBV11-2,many,CASSPTGLTDTQYF,TGTGCCAGCAGCCCTACGGGCCTCACAGATACGCAGTATTTT
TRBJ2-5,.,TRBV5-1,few,CASSFDSAGETQYF,TGCGCCAGCAGTTTCGATTCAGCCGGGGAGACCCAGTACTTC
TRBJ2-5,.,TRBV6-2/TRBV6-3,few,CASSPLSSTRRILKETQYF,TGTGCCAGCAGTCCCCTGTCCTCTACAAGGAGGATCCTCAAAGAGACCCAGTACTTC
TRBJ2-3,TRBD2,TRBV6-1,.,CASTGLAGGGDTQYF,TGTGCCAGCACCGGACTAGCGGGGGGCGGGGATACGCAGTATTTT
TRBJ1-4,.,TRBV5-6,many,CASSFLPDATNEKLFF,TGTGCCAGCAGCTTTTTGCCGGATGCAACTAATGAAAAACTGTTTTTT
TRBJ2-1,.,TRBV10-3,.,CAISESVAGVYNEQFF,TGTGCCATCAGTGAGTCGGTCGCAGGGGTATACAATGAGCAGTTCTTC
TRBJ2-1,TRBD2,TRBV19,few,CASSMASGTSSYNEQFF,TGTGCCAGTAGTATGGCTTCCGGGACTAGCTCCTACAATGAGCAGTTCTTC
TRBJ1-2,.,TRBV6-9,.,CASSYGVSNYGYTF,TGTGCCAGCAGTTATGGGGTCAGTAACTATGGCTACACCTTC